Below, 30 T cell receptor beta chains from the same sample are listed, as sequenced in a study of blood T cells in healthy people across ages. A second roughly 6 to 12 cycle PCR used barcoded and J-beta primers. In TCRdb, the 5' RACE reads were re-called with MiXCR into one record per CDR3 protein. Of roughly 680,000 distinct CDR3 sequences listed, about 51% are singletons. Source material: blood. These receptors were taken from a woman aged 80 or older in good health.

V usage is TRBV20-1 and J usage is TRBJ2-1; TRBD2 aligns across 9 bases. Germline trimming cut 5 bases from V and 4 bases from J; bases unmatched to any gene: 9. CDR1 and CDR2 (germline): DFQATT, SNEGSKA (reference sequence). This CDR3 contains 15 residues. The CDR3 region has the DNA TGCAGTGCTTATGGGACTAGCAGGAATTACAATGAGCAGTTCTTC. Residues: CSAYGTSRNYNEQFF.

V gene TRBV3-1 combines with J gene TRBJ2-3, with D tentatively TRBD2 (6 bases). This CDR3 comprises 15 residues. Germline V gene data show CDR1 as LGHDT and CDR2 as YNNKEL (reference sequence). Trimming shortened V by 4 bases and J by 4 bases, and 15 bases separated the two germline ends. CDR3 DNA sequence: TGTGCCAGCAGCCGCGGGGATCAGGACCCAGATACGCAGTATTTT. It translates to CASSRGDQDPDTQYF.

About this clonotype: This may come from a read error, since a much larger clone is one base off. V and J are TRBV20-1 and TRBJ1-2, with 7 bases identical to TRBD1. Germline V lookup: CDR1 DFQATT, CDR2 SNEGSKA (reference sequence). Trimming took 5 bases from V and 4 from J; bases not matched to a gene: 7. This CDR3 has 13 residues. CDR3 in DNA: TGCAGTGCTGGAGGGGGACAGCTCTATGGCTACACCTTC. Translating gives CSAGGGQLYGYTF.

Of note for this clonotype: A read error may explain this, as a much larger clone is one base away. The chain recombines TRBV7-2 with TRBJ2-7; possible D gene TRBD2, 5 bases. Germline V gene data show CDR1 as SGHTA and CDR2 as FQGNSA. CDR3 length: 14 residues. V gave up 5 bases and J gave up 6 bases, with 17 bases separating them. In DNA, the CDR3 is TGTGCCAGCAGCGTAGAGAGACTAACGGGCGAGCAGTACTTC. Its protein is CASSVERLTGEQYF.

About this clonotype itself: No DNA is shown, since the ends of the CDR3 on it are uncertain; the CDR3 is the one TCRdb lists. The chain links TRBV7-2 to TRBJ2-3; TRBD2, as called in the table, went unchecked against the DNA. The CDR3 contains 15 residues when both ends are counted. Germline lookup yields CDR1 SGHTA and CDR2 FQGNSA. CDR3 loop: CASSFGSGGPDTQYF.

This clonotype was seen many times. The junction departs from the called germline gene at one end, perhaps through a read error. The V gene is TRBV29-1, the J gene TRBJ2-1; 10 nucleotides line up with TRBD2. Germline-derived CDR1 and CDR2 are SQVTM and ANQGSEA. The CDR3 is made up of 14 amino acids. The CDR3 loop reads CSVGGLAHYKEQFF. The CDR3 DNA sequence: TGCAGCGTTGGGGGACTAGCGCACTACAAAGAGCAGTTCTTC.

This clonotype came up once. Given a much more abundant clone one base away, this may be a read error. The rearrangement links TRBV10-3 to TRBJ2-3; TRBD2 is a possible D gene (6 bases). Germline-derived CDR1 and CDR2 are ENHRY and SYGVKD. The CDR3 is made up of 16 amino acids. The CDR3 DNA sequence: TGTGCCATCAGCGGAACTTTAGCGGCTAGCACAGATACGCGGTATTTT. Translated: CAISGTLAASTDTRYF.

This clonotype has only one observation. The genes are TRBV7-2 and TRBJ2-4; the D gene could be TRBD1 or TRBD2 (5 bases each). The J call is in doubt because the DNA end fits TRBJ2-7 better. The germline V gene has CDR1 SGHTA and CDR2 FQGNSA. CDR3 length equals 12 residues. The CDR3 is CASSWDAYEQYF. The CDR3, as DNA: TGTGCCAGCAGCTGGGACGCCTACGAGCAGTACTTC.

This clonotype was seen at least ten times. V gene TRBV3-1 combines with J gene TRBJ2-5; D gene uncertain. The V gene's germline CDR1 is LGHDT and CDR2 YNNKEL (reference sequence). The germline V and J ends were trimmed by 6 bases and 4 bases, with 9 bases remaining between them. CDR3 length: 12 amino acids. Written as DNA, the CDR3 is TGTGCCAGCAGTCACACTCGAGAGACCCAGTACTTC. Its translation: CASSHTRETQYF.

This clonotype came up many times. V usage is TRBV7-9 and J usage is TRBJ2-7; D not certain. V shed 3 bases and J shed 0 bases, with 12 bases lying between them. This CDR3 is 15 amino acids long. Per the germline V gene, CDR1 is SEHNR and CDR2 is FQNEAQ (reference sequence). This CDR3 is CASSFSAASSYEQYF. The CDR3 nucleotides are TGTGCCAGCAGCTTCTCGGCAGCTAGCTCCTACGAGCAGTACTTC.

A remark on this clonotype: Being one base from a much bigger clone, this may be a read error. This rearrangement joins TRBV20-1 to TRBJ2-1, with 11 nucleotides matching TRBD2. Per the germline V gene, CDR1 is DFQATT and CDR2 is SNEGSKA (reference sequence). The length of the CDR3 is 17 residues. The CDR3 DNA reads TGCAGCAAGCCGCCGCTAGCGGGGGGCCCAGATTACAATGAGCAGTTCTTC. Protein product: CSKPPLAGGPDYNEQFF.

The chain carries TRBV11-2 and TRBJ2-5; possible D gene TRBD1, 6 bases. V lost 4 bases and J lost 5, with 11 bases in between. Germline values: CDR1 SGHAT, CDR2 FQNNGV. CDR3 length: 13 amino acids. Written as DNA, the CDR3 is TGTGCCAGCAGCTGGGCACAGGGTGAGACCCAGTACTTC. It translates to CASSWAQGETQYF.

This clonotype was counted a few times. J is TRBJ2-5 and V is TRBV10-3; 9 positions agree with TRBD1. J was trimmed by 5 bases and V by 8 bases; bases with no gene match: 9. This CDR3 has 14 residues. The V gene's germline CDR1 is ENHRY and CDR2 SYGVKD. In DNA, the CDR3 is TGTGCCATCGGGGAACAGGGGGCAGGGGAGACCCAGTACTTC. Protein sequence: CAIGEQGAGETQYF.

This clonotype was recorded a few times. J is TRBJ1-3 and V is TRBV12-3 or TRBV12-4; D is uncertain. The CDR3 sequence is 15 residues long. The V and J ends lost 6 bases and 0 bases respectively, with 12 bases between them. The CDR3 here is CASSQQTSSGNTIYF. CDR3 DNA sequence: TGTGCCAGCAGCCAACAGACCTCCTCTGGAAACACCATATATTTT.

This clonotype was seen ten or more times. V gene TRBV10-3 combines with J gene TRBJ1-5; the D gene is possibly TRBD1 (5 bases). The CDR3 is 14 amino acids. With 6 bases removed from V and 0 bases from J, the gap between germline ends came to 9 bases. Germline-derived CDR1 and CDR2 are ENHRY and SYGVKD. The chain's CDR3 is CAISPDSSNQPQHF. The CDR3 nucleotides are TGTGCCATCAGCCCAGACAGTAGCAATCAGCCCCAGCATTTT.

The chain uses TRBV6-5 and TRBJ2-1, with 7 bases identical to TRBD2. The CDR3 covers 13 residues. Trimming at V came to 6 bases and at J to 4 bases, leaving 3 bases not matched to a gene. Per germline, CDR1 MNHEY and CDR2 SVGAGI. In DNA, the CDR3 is TGTGCCAGCAGATCGCGGGGGTACAATGAGCAGTTCTTC. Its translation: CASRSRGYNEQFF.

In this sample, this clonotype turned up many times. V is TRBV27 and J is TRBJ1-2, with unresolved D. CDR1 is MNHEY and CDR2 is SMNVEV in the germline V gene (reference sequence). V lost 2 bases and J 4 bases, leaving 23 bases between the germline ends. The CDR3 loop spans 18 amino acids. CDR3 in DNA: TGTGCCAGCAGTTTACTTTCCCGTCCTGCCCCAGACACCTATGGCTACACCTTC. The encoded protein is CASSLLSRPAPDTYGYTF.

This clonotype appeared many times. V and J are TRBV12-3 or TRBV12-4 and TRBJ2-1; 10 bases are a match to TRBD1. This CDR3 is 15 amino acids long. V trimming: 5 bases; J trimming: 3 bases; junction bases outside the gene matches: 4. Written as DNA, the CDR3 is TGTGCCAGCAGTCGGACAGGGGGGGACTACAATGAGCAGTTCTTC. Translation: CASSRTGGDYNEQFF.

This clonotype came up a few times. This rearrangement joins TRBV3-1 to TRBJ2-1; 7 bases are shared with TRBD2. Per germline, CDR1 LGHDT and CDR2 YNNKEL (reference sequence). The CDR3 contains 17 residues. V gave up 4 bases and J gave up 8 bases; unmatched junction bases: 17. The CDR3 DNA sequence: TGTGCCAGCAGCCCCTTAACGCCGGGACTACCCGAGGATGAGCAGTTCTTC. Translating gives CASSPLTPGLPEDEQFF.

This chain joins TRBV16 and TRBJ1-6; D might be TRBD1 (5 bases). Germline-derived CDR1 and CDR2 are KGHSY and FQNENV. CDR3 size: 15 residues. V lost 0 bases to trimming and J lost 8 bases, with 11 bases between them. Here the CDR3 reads CASSQSPGNYSPLHF. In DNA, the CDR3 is TGTGCCAGCAGCCAATCCCCAGGGAATTATTCACCCCTCCACTTT. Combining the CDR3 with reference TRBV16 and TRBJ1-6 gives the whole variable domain GEEVAQTPKHLVRGEGQKAKLYCAPIKGHSYVFWYQQVLKNEFKFLISFQNENVFDETGMPKERFSAKCLPNSPCSLEIQATKLEDSAVYFCASSQSPGNYSPLHFGNGTRLTVT.

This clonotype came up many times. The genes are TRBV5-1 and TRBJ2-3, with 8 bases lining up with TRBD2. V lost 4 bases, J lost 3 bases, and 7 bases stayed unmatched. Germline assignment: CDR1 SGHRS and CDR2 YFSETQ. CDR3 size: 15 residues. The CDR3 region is CASSIGAGATDTQYF. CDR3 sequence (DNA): TGCGCCAGCAGCATAGGAGCGGGAGCAACAGATACGCAGTATTTT.

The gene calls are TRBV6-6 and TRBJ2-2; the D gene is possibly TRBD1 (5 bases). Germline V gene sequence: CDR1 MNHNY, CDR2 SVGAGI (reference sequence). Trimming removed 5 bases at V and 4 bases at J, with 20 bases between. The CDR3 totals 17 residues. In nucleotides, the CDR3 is TGTGCCAGCAGTCCATCTATGTGGGGCGCAATCACCGGGGAGCTGTTTTTT. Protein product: CASSPSMWGAITGELFF.

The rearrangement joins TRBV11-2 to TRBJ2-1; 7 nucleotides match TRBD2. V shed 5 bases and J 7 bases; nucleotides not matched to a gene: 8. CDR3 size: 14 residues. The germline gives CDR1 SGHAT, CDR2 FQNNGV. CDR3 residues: CASSPRLALNEQFF. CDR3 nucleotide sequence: TGTGCCAGCAGCCCTCGACTAGCCTTGAATGAGCAGTTCTTC.

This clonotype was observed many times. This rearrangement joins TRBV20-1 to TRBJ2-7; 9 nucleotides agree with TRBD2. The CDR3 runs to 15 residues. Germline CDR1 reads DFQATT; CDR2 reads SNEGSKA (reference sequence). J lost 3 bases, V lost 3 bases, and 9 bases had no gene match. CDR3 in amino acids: CSASLPGLALYEQYF. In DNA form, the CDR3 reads TGCAGTGCTAGTTTGCCGGGACTAGCTCTCTACGAGCAGTACTTC.

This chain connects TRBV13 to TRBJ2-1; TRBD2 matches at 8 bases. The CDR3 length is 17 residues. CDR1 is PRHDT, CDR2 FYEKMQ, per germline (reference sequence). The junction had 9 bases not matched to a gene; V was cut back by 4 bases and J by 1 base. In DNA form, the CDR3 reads TGTGCCAGCAGCTACCCCGGACTAGCTGGATCCTACAATGAGCAGTTCTTC. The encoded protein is CASSYPGLAGSYNEQFF.

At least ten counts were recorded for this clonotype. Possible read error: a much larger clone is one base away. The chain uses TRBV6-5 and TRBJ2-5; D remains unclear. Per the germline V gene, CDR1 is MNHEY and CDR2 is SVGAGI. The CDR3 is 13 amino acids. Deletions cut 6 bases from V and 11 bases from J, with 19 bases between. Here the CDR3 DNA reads TGTGCCAGCAGCCCTCCTACGGTCAATGAGCAGTACTTC. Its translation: CASSPPTVNEQYF.

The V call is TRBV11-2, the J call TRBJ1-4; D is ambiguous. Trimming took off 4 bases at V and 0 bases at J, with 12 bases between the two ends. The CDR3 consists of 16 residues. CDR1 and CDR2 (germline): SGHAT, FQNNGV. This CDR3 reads CASSSHPSPTNEKLFF. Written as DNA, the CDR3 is TGTGCCAGCAGCTCGCACCCTAGTCCAACTAATGAAAAACTGTTTTTT.

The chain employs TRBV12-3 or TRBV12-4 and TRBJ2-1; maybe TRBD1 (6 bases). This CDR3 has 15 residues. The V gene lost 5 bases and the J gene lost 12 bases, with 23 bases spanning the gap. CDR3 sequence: CASSPVSGARRGQFF. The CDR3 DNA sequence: TGTGCCAGCAGTCCCGTCTCAGGGGCGAGACGTGGGCAGTTCTTC.

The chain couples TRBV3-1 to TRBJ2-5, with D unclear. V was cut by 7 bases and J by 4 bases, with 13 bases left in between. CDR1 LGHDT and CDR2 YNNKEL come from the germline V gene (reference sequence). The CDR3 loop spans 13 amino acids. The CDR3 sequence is CASTDILPETQYF. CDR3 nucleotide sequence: TGTGCCAGCACCGACATTCTCCCAGAGACCCAGTACTTC.

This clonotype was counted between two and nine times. Written as DNA, the CDR3 is TGTGCCAGCAGCTTAACGGCCCGGGGTAATTCACCCCTCCACTTT. Protein: CASSLTARGNSPLHF. The rearrangement links TRBV7-6 to TRBJ1-6, with D unresolved. V lost 2 bases, J lost 6 bases, and 11 bases lay in between. This CDR3 is 15 amino acids long. CDR1 and CDR2 from the germline V gene are SGHVS and FNYEAQ.